What follows describes a single TCR beta chain. Its antigen specificity is not known. Per-base qualities were not stored, and no clone one base away is much larger. In total, approximately 700 healthy bone marrow donors made up the cohort. At the time of sampling, every cohort member was nominally healthy, though immune exposures that went unrecorded were likely present. The donor was CMV seropositive and belonged to the group of 250 to 300 seropositive cohort members. Every donor gave a peripheral blood sample, and the peripheral blood mononuclear cells from that sample were used for TCR beta sequencing. The Qiagen DNeasy Blood Extraction Kit was used to extract genomic DNA from the blood cell samples. The sample is drawn from a study of cytomegalovirus exposure and HLA in healthy donors (dated by TCRdb to about 2017). Background for the entire study: An earlier analysis of several hundred of the donors reported more than 250 Gb of sequence data and 117 million unique TCR beta sequences from 150 million to 200 million T cells. Using immunosequencing, the study profiled T cell repertoires from about 610 subjects and related those repertoires to cytomegalovirus serostatus. Rather than using new phenotypic data, the later analysis identified candidate immune exposures from TCR beta sequences and from how often those sequences occurred across donors. Along with the roughly 670-subject first cohort, a separate validation cohort of over 90 different subjects was used. Among the roughly 400 genotyped donors, approximately 81% belonged to the genetic ancestry cluster associated with self-reported Caucasian donors. Typing coverage varied by locus: roughly 620-630 donors for A, B, C, DRB1 and DQB1; about 520 for DQA1; about 590 for DPA1; fewer than 480 for DPB1. Donor age, sex, ethnicity and CMV serostatus were compiled together with the repertoire data. Genome-wide SNP genotypes for about 65% of the 666 donors were used in a later genetic analysis, which treated that subset as a discovery cohort. All discovery cohort repertoires had been generated using a single sequencing platform. Class I and class II HLA loci were covered by the typing at four-digit resolution. Among roughly 400 genotyped donors of the cohort, an average of around 240,000 unique TCR beta nucleotide sequences was sequenced per donor, of which roughly 17% were non-productive. Approximately 310 gigabases of sequencing data and roughly 80 million unique TCR sequences made up an early release that covered 500 to 650 HLA-typed donors. In an earlier analysis of 587 of the donors, high-throughput TCR beta sequencing was used to judge whether each TCR beta V gene segment behaved as functional or pseudogenic. To study patterns of TCR occurrence, a later analysis re-analyzed previously published TCR beta repertoires from hundreds of donors and added high-resolution HLA genotyping. The study aimed to test whether signatures of past pathogen exposure could be identified by cataloging public T cell receptors. Four or five DR-DQ haplotypes were treated as single units for association and clustering because of strong linkage in the cohort. High-throughput TCR immunosequencing, statistical association of individual TCRs with disease status, and machine learning were combined to predict cytomegalovirus infection status.

Libraries were made using the immunoSEQ multiplex PCR assay. The multiplex PCR relied on a mix of 60 forward primers for TCR Vbeta segments and 13 reverse primers for TCR Jbeta segments. The CDR3 region of rearranged TCR beta genes was amplified from genomic DNA by a multiplex PCR assay. The amplified TCR beta libraries were sequenced on the Illumina HiSeq System as 87-base-pair reads. Under the source paper's analysis protocol: In a later analysis, 70 million to 95 million unique TCR beta chains were counted across the roughly 610 repertoires, and roughly 11 million of these chains were shared by at least two donors. To remove PCR and sequencing errors, raw reads were error-corrected and collapsed into unique sequences using a nearest-neighbor algorithm that merged closely related sequences. To assign V, D and J gene segments, CDR3 sequences were aligned to IMGT reference sequences. Each retained sequence needed at least a six-nucleotide match to both a V gene segment and a J gene segment. A rearrangement was called productive if the CDR3 had no stop codons and remained in frame with V and J, and every other rearrangement was called non-productive. Following IMGT convention, CDR3 was defined as the stretch from the second conserved V-encoded cysteine to the conserved J-encoded phenylalanine. The earlier analysis of some 540 of the donors excluded any sequence lacking an unambiguous match to a single V gene segment. In an earlier analysis of around 600 of the donors, V segments were called functional above 56.7% productive rearrangements and were called segregating when the between-donor standard deviation exceeded 5%. A statistical classification framework was developed to diagnose cytomegalovirus status using the catalog of TCR beta chain sequences. V and J gene assignment, in a later analysis, came from comparing TCR nucleotide sequences with IMGT/GENE-DB human TR gene sequences. Using the TCRdist pipeline, a later analysis assigned CDR3 sequences along with most-parsimonious VDJ recombination scenarios. A later analysis defined each TCR beta chain by its CDR3 amino acid sequence plus V-gene family, and excluded reads lacking a unique V-gene family. In a later analysis, fewer than 650 highly shared, low-generation-probability nucleotide sequences were removed to address suspected cross-contamination and a sequencing artifact. In a later analysis, a clonal expansion index was calculated for each public chain from normalized within-repertoire ranks of inferred template counts. A later analysis computed generation probabilities with a VDJ recombination model fitted to out-of-frame rearrangements, and checked the results against IGoR. In a later analysis, TCR-TCR, TCR-HLA and TCR-CMV co-occurrence was scored with hypergeometric tests, and a repertoire-size bias correction was applied to TCR pairs. False discovery rates were estimated in a later analysis by permuting HLA or CMV assignments 20 times. In a later analysis, co-occurring TCRs were grouped using DBSCAN, with TCRdist sequence similarity added in when clustering inside HLA-allele-positive subsets. For co-occurrence clustering, repertoires with fewer than 30,000 or more than 120,000 public chains were excluded, along with roughly five repertoires with anomalous nucleotide sharing. TCRdb provides this immuneACCESS table in a form limited to in-frame rearrangements. Some clones are lacking; in checked studies, under half of them reflect an unresolved V gene, and why the rest are absent is not known. V, J and clone size reflect that table, while D and trimming were determined from the DNA. This sample gives under 50,000 clones in total; around 90% of them show up just once. Jointly, the top ten make up approximately 8% of the sample.

The germline V gene (reference sequence) yields LNHDA for CDR1 and SQIVND for CDR2. Trimming takes 8 bases from V and 2 bases from J, and the germline ends sit 21 bases apart. CDR3 length: 17 amino acids, cysteine to phenylalanine. The entry retains the CDR3 DNA only, 51 bases that are in frame from base 1. Results and caveats for the whole study, not just this receptor: In a later genetic analysis, fewer N-insertions in productive TCRs were reported among donors in an Asian-associated ancestry cluster than the roughly 640-donor mean. Because counts were too low, around 17 rarely observed V segments, including chromosome 9 orphons, were left out of the earlier analysis of 500 to 750 of the donors. A later genetic analysis associated a missense DCLRE1C variant with V-gene and J-gene trimming of TCR beta chains, and an independent cohort replicated the association. The only immune exposure information available for the cohort was CMV serostatus. According to the authors, the approach could potentially be generalized to other disease states and immunological phenotypes. Correlated functional status among segregating V segments might be attributable to linkage disequilibrium, but an unknown experimental factor could not be ruled out. Some IMGT-functional V segments, including TRBV6-2 and TRBV6-3, could not be distinguished by the 87-base-pair reads and were therefore excluded. A later analysis found that most CMV-associated TCR beta chains appeared HLA-restricted, with HLA associations seemingly driven largely by CMV exposure. At a false discovery rate of 0.05, a later analysis linked under 20,000 TCR beta sequences to specific HLA alleles. Roughly uniform sequencing depth across donors was assumed in presence/absence analyses, although this assumption may not hold. A group of highly shared sequence variants was considered likely to be a technical artifact of the sequencing pipeline. Three of the identified cytomegalovirus-associated TCR beta chains were confirmed in vitro to be specific for cytomegalovirus antigens. According to a later analysis, TCR association rates differed among HLA loci, with DRB1 alleles showing the most associated TCRs and HLA-C alleles showing the fewest. Broadly in line with IMGT annotations, most TCR beta V segments showed up in productive rearrangements about 90% or about 30% of the time in an earlier analysis of roughly 590 of the donors. A later analysis reported that several top co-occurrence clusters appeared linked to parvovirus B19, influenza, CMV and Epstein-Barr virus. Most TCR sequences were observed very rarely across donors, whereas some public TCRs were present in many individuals. A further reported finding was that TCR beta sequences accurately predicted the HLA-A and HLA-B alleles for most subjects in the first cohort. Because some donors lacked HLA typing at each locus, the association tests relied only on the typed subset. The cohort was sequenced for TCR beta chains only, and without alpha or paired-chain data the features that could be detected were limited. Cytomegalovirus status was reported to be diagnosed by the classifier with high specificity and sensitivity in both the original and validation cohorts. A later analysis found that HLA-associated TCR beta chains were more clonally expanded and had lower generation probabilities than equally common non-associated chains. The study listed 150 to 200 TCR beta chains as associated with cytomegalovirus. Strong co-occurrence of HLA alleles, especially DR and DQ, made assigning TCR associations to individual alleles difficult.

The chain is assembled from TRBV19 and TRBJ2-2; TRBD2 could be the D gene, as 5 bases match. The receptor comes from a woman aged 40 to 50 in good health and CMV-seropositive. Sample: PBMCs. The CDR3 is CASSSRRGFSNTGELFF. The DNA reads TGTGCCAGTTCCTCCCGGCGCGGGTTCTCTAACACCGGGGAGCTGTTTTTT.